The T cell receptor (beta chain) under discussion was sequenced for a study of post-analysis software for immune sequencing data. Study as a whole: Multiple sclerosis in the patients followed relapsing-remitting, secondary progressive and progressive-relapsing courses. Study-wide points: Samples prepared in the same batch strongly co-clustered by F measure. Patients had higher frequencies than controls of about five TRBV segments, including TRBV5-6, TRBV5-1 and TRBV20-1. Diversity measured as normalized Chao1 was significantly lower in multiple sclerosis patients than in controls.

The junction had 3 bases not matched to a gene; V was cut back by 4 bases and J by 6 bases. From germline, CDR1 is SGHRS and CDR2 YFSETQ. The CDR3 extends over 14 amino acids. The library was made from cDNA and included unique molecular identifiers. TCRdb re-called the PCR reads with MiXCR, one entry per CDR3 protein. The repertoire includes 750,000 to 950,000 distinct CDR3 sequences, roughly 58% of them detected once, and approximately 4.2% sits in the top ten. A note on this clonotype: Its antigen is as yet unknown.

The genes are TRBV5-1 and TRBJ2-7, with 14 bases identical to TRBD2. Sequences were obtained from blood. This receptor was identified in a girl aged 5-17 years with multiple sclerosis. The CDR3 bases are TGCGCCAGCAGCCCGGGACTAGCGGGAGCCGAGCAGTACTTC. It encodes CASSPGLAGAEQYF.